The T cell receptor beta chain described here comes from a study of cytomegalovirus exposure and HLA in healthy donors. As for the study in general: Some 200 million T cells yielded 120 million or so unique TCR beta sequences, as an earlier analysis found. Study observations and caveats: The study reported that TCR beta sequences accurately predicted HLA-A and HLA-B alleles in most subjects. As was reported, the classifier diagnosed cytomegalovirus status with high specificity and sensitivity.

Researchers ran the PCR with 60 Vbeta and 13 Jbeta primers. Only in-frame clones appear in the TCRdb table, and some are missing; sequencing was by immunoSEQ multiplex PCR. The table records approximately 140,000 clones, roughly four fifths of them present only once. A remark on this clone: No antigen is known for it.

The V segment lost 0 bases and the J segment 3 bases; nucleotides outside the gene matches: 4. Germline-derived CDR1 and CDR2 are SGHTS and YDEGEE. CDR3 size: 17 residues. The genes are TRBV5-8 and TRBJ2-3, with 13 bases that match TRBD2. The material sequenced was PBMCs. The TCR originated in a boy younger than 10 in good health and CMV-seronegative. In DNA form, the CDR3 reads TGTGCCAGCAGCTTGGATACTAGCGGGAGGGCAACAGATACGCAGTATTTT. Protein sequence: CASSLDTSGRATDTQYF.